What follows are 25 T cell receptor beta chains derived from one specimen sequenced in a study of T cell responses to AZD1222 COVID-19 vaccine. The table came from immunoSEQ multiplex PCR; TCRdb's copy has only in-frame clones and leaves some out. The data hold approximately 77,000 clones, with 70% to 90% observed a single time. Specimen: peripheral blood, collected 28 days after the second AZD1222 dose. These receptors all stem from an adult who received the AZD1222 COVID-19 vaccine.

The CDR3 DNA reads TGCGCCAGCAGTGATCAGAGGACACATGGCTACACCTTC. Translation: CASSDQRTHGYTF. The chain is built from TRBV10-1 and TRBJ1-2; a possible D gene is TRBD1 (5 bases). The germline CDR1 and CDR2 sequences are WNHNN and SYGVQD (reference sequence). V shed 3 bases and J shed 6 bases, with 11 bases lying between them. This CDR3 region has 13 residues.

The chain has TRBV7-8 and TRBJ2-7; no firm D call. CDR1 and CDR2 (germline): SGHVS, FQNEAQ. V shed 3 bases and J shed 3 bases, with 6 bases lying between them. The length of the CDR3 is 12 residues. The CDR3 is CASSFSNYEQYF. In nucleotides, the CDR3 is TGTGCCAGCAGCTTCTCGAACTACGAGCAGTACTTC.

This sequence joins TRBV10-3 and TRBJ2-7, with 9 positions matching TRBD1. CDR3 length: 14 amino acids. The germline V gene encodes CDR1 ENHRY and CDR2 SYGVKD. The J segment lost 3 bases and the V segment lost 5 bases, leaving 5 bases of the junction unmatched. CDR3 protein: CAISTGTGNYEQYF. Here the CDR3 DNA reads TGTGCCATCAGTACCGGGACAGGGAACTACGAGCAGTACTTC.

The chain uses TRBV5-4 and TRBJ2-2; a weak D match, TRBD1 (5 bases). This CDR3 has 16 residues. The germline gives CDR1 SGHNT, CDR2 YYREEE (reference sequence). V lost 0 bases and J lost 6, with 15 bases in between. The CDR3 DNA follows: TGTGCCAGCAGCTTGGCAACAATGGGGCAGGCCGGGGAGCTGTTTTTT. Residues: CASSLATMGQAGELFF.

The chain links TRBV7-3 to TRBJ1-2; D might be TRBD1 (5 bases). V was pared by 5 bases and J by 4 bases, with 14 bases between. Germline V gene sequence: CDR1 SGHTA, CDR2 FQGTGA. The CDR3 is 14 residues long. In DNA form, the CDR3 reads TGTGCCAGCAGCCCACAGGACGGACCCTATGGCTACACCTTC. This translates into CASSPQDGPYGYTF.

The rearrangement uses TRBV19 and TRBJ1-3, with D possibly TRBD1 on 5 matching bases. The CDR3 is made up of 14 amino acids. Trimming took off 5 bases at V and 2 bases at J, with 10 bases between the two ends. Germline V gene sequence: CDR1 LNHDA, CDR2 SQIVND (reference sequence). In DNA form, the CDR3 reads TGTGCCAGTAGTCCCTCCAGGGCTGGAAACACCATATATTTT. Its translation is CASSPSRAGNTIYF.

The chain is built from TRBV10-1 and TRBJ2-3; TRBD1 agrees at 8 bases. V trimming: 1 base; J trimming: 5 bases; junction bases outside the gene matches: 17. The CDR3 contains 19 residues. CDR1 and CDR2 from the germline V gene are WNHNN and SYGVQD (reference sequence). This CDR3 is CASSEFRKWARGQGDTQYF. Written as DNA, the CDR3 is TGCGCCAGCAGTGAGTTTAGGAAGTGGGCCAGGGGGCAGGGAGATACGCAGTATTTT.

V gene TRBV19 combines with J gene TRBJ1-5; no firm D call. CDR1 is LNHDA and CDR2 is SQIVND in the germline V gene (reference sequence). Trimming shortened V by 7 bases and J by 1 base, and 5 bases separated the two germline ends. The CDR3 is 12 amino acids. Here the CDR3 reads CASNDSNQPQHF. The CDR3, as DNA: TGTGCCAGTAACGACAGCAATCAGCCCCAGCATTTT.

CDR3 bases: TGTGCCAGCCCTCCCGGACAGGAGTACAATGAGCAGTTCTTC. Translating gives CASPPGQEYNEQFF. This chain connects TRBV25-1 to TRBJ2-1, with 7 bases identical to TRBD1. The junction had 8 bases not matched to a gene; V was cut back by 8 bases and J by 4 bases. The CDR3 totals 14 residues. In germline, CDR1 is MGHDK, CDR2 SYGVNS.

The chain combines TRBV6-2 or TRBV6-3 with TRBJ2-1; D unresolved. Germline CDR1 is MNHEY and CDR2 is SVGEGT. The CDR3 consists of 15 residues. Trimming cost V 1 base and J 7 bases, with 14 bases left between them. CDR3 region: CASSYFHSLGNEQFF. The CDR3 DNA is TGTGCCAGCAGTTACTTTCACTCACTCGGGAATGAGCAGTTCTTC.

The V and J genes are TRBV28 and TRBJ1-1; D remains ambiguous. Between the trimmed V and J ends, which lost 7 bases and 5 bases, there was a span of 20 bases. CDR1 MDHEN and CDR2 SYDVKM come from the germline V gene. The CDR3 spans 15 residues. CDR3: CASTPSGKRGTEAFF. As DNA, the CDR3 is TGTGCCAGCACCCCCTCTGGGAAAAGAGGGACTGAAGCTTTCTTT.

In its sample, this clone was seen once. CDR3 residues: CASSTDRGSYEQYF. CDR3 nucleotides: TGTGCCAGTAGTACGGACAGGGGCTCCTACGAGCAGTACTTC. The rearrangement links TRBV19 to TRBJ2-7; TRBD1 aligns across 9 bases. Germline V gene data show CDR1 as LNHDA and CDR2 as SQIVND (reference sequence). The CDR3 extends over 14 amino acids. J was trimmed by 0 bases and V by 4 bases; bases with no gene match: 1.

The gene calls are TRBV12-3 or TRBV12-4 and TRBJ1-5; TRBD1 matches at 7 bases. The CDR3 runs to 12 residues. Unmatched junction bases numbered 3, after V lost 9 bases and J lost 4 bases. The CDR3 sequence: CASRTGNQPQHF. CDR3 in DNA: TGTGCCAGTCGGACAGGTAATCAGCCCCAGCATTTT.

The V and J genes are TRBV27 and TRBJ2-5, with 10 bases that match TRBD1. The ends lost 6 bases at V and 5 bases at J; junction bases unmatched: 12. CDR1 and CDR2 (germline): MNHEY, SMNVEV (reference sequence). The CDR3 consists of 16 residues. DNA of the CDR3: TGTGCCAGCAGACCCTTCGCGGGACAGGGGATGGAGACCCAGTACTTC. Residues: CASRPFAGQGMETQYF.

This clone was seen more than once but under ten times. This sequence joins TRBV30 and TRBJ2-3, with 7 bases identical to TRBD2. This CDR3 is 13 amino acids long. The germline V gene has CDR1 GTSNPN and CDR2 SVGIG (reference sequence). Trimming at V came to 4 bases and at J to 4 bases, leaving 5 bases not matched to a gene. As DNA, the CDR3 is TGTGCCTGGACCCGGGGGGTTGCAGATACGCAGTATTTT. Translation gives CAWTRGVADTQYF.

In its sample, this clone was seen a few times. The chain combines TRBV10-1 with TRBJ2-2, with TRBD1 matching 7 bases. V shed 0 bases, J shed 3 bases, and the junction held 4 bases outside the gene matches. CDR3 length equals 16 residues. The germline V gene has CDR1 WNHNN and CDR2 SYGVQD (reference sequence). CDR3 amino acids: CASSESTGWDTGELFF. DNA of the CDR3: TGCGCCAGCAGTGAGTCGACAGGGTGGGACACCGGGGAGCTGTTTTTT.

In DNA, the CDR3 is TGTGCCATCAGTGAGGGCCGGACTAGGGGGGCAGCTAATGAAAAACTGTTTTTT. This gives the protein CAISEGRTRGAANEKLFF. The chain joins TRBV10-3 to TRBJ1-4; D is possibly TRBD1 (6 bases). Germline V gene lookup returns CDR1 ENHRY and CDR2 SYGVKD. This CDR3 has 18 amino acids. V lost 2 bases, J lost 3 bases, and 19 bases lay in between.

The chain uses TRBV19 and TRBJ1-2, with 10 bases that match TRBD1. CDR3 size: 14 residues. Looked up from germline, CDR1 is LNHDA and CDR2 is SQIVND (reference sequence). The V gene end was trimmed by 6 bases and the J gene end by 4 bases; junction bases not matched to a gene: 5. CDR3 protein: CASRGQGRIYGYTF. In DNA, the CDR3 is TGTGCCAGTAGGGGACAGGGGCGAATCTATGGCTACACCTTC. The complete variable domain, with remaining parts taken from reference TRBV19 and TRBJ1-2, reads DGGITQSPKYLFRKEGQNVTLSCEQNLNHDAMYWYRQDPGQGLRLIYYSQIVNDFQKGDIAEGYSVSREKKESFPLTVTSAQKNPTAFYLCASRGQGRIYGYTFGSGTRLTVV.

The chain links TRBV18 to TRBJ1-5; no definite D call. The CDR3 consists of 16 residues. The V gene's germline CDR1 is KGHSH and CDR2 LQKENI. The V gene lost 3 bases and the J gene lost 0 bases, with 12 bases spanning the gap. The CDR3 sequence is CASSPGGSNSNQPQHF. Here the CDR3 DNA reads TGTGCCAGCTCACCTGGAGGTTCCAATAGCAATCAGCCCCAGCATTTT.

The chain carries TRBV28 and TRBJ2-1; tentatively, D is TRBD2 (6 bases). The CDR3 has 15 residues. With 5 bases removed from V and 2 bases from J, the gap between germline ends came to 13 bases. Germline loops: CDR1 MDHEN, CDR2 SYDVKM. In DNA form, the CDR3 reads TGTGCCAGCAGTACGGGGGACGCAACCTACAATGAGCAGTTCTTC. This sequence encodes CASSTGDATYNEQFF.

There are a few counts of this clone. Other DNA sequences in this sample translate to the same CDR3. The CDR3, as DNA: TGTGCCAGCAGTTTAACGGGGGCCAGGACTGAAGCTTTCTTT. This sequence encodes CASSLTGARTEAFF. The chain links TRBV28 to TRBJ1-1; a weak D match, TRBD1 (6 bases). V lost 2 bases, J lost 5 bases, and 12 bases lay in between. This CDR3 has 14 residues. The germline V gene encodes CDR1 MDHEN and CDR2 SYDVKM.

The V and J genes are TRBV7-9 and TRBJ2-7; possibly TRBD2 for D (6 bases). CDR1 is SEHNR, CDR2 FQNEAQ, per germline (reference sequence). Between the trimmed V and J ends, which lost 0 bases and 3 bases, there was a span of 9 bases. The CDR3 consists of 14 residues. CDR3 amino acids: CASSLALEGYEQYF. For the CDR3, the DNA is TGTGCCAGCAGCTTAGCGTTGGAGGGCTACGAGCAGTACTTC.

This rearrangement joins TRBV7-9 to TRBJ2-3; 11 bases are a match to TRBD2. The CDR3 sequence is 17 residues long. The germline V gene has CDR1 SEHNR and CDR2 FQNEAQ (reference sequence). The ends lost 5 bases at V and 5 bases at J; junction bases unmatched: 12. CDR3 sequence (DNA): TGTGCCAGCAGCGACCCTATAGCGGGAGGGCCGGGAGATACGCAGTATTTT. This gives the protein CASSDPIAGGPGDTQYF. The complete variable domain, with remaining parts taken from reference TRBV7-9 and TRBJ2-3, reads DTGVSQNPRHKITKRGQNVTFRCDPISEHNRLYWYRQTLGQGPEFLTYFQNEAQLEKSRLLSDRFSAERPKGSFSTLEIQRTEQGDSAMYLCASSDPIAGGPGDTQYFGPGTRLTVL.

J is TRBJ1-4 and V is TRBV12-3 or TRBV12-4; weak D call: TRBD1 (6 bases). V lost 3 bases and J 10 bases, leaving 12 bases between the germline ends. CDR3 length: 13 residues. DNA of the CDR3: TGTGCCAGCAGTTTTGCCTCCAGGGGAAAACTGTTTTTT. Translated, it gives CASSFASRGKLFF.

This rearrangement joins TRBV19 to TRBJ2-1; D remains ambiguous. There are 15 residues in the CDR3. Germline-derived CDR1 and CDR2 are LNHDA and SQIVND (reference sequence). Trimming removed 3 bases from V and 0 bases from J, with 9 bases in between. CDR3 in DNA: TGTGCCAGTAGTATTCAACGCCCCTCCTACAATGAGCAGTTCTTC. Amino acids: CASSIQRPSYNEQFF.